These 14 T cell receptor beta chains originate from one sample sequenced in a study of blood T cell repertoires in COVID-19. The assay was immunoSEQ multiplex PCR, and TCRdb's table has in-frame clones only and misses some. This sample has roughly 250,000 clones, with more than 85% found just once. The sample comprised peripheral blood. All receptors derive from a person aged 18-35 years with COVID-19, enrolled during active disease.

CDR3 loop: CASSGTAVYSPLHF. The DNA for the CDR3 is TGTGCCAGCAGCGGGACAGCTGTCTACTCACCCCTCCACTTT. This chain uses TRBV7-6 with TRBJ1-6; 7 nucleotides align to TRBD1. The CDR3 consists of 14 residues. V dropped 5 bases and J dropped 10; count of bases not matched to a gene: 8. Germline CDR1 and CDR2: SGHVS and FNYEAQ.

V is TRBV6-5 and J is TRBJ1-5, with D perhaps TRBD1 (5 bases). Germline-derived CDR1 and CDR2 are MNHEY and SVGAGI. CDR3 length: 14 amino acids. Trimming removed 2 bases from V and 3 bases from J, with 8 bases in between. CDR3: CASSYRGFNQPQHF. The DNA of the CDR3 is TGTGCCAGCAGTTACAGGGGCTTCAATCAGCCCCAGCATTTT.

The V gene is TRBV4-2, the J gene TRBJ2-7; 9 bases are shared with TRBD2. The CDR3 contains 17 residues. Looked up from germline, CDR1 is LGHNA and CDR2 is YNFKEQ. Trimming cost V 0 bases and J 1 base; bases outside gene matches: 7. Written as DNA, the CDR3 is TGTGCCAGCAGCCAAGATCTCGCGGGAGGGAAGTCCTACGAGCAGTACTTC. Its protein product is CASSQDLAGGKSYEQYF.

The genes are TRBV2 and TRBJ2-2; 14 bases match TRBD2. CDR1 SNHLY and CDR2 FYNNEI come from the germline V gene. J lost 4 bases, V lost 7 bases, and 2 bases had no gene match. The CDR3 sequence is 15 residues long. CDR3 nucleotide sequence: TGTGCCAGCACCGGGACTAGCGGGAGCACCGGGGAGCTGTTTTTT. The encoded protein is CASTGTSGSTGELFF.

The CDR3 loop reads CASAEFHEQYF. For the CDR3, the DNA is TGTGCCAGCGCGGAGTTCCACGAGCAGTACTTC. This chain links TRBV6-5 with TRBJ2-7; the D is unclear. Looked up from germline, CDR1 is MNHEY and CDR2 is SVGAGI. CDR3 length equals 11 residues. Trimming removed 8 bases from V and 5 bases from J, with 10 bases in between.

This sequence joins TRBV6-1 and TRBJ2-3; the match to TRBD2 covers 8 bases. This CDR3 contains 16 residues. The ends lost 4 bases at V and 2 bases at J; junction bases unmatched: 8. Germline V CDR1 and CDR2: MNHNS, SASEGT. The CDR3 is CASSVEREYYTDTQYF. In DNA form, the CDR3 reads TGTGCCAGCAGTGTGGAGCGGGAGTATTACACAGATACGCAGTATTTT.

This clone came up once. The rearrangement joins TRBV30 to TRBJ2-7; no clear D. Trimming took 0 bases from V and 10 from J, leaving 10 bases between them. The CDR3 has 11 amino acids. Germline V gene sequence: CDR1 GTSNPN, CDR2 SVGIG (reference sequence). The chain's CDR3 is CAWSVDEIQYF. For the CDR3, the DNA is TGTGCCTGGAGTGTAGATGAGATACAGTACTTC.

By share, this clone ranks as medium-sized. The CDR3 DNA sequence: TGTGCCAGCAGCTCTCGCCCCGGAGATGGCTACACCTTC. The encoded protein is CASSSRPGDGYTF. J is TRBJ1-2 and V is TRBV7-6; D gene unclear. This CDR3 has 13 amino acids. The germline gives CDR1 SGHVS, CDR2 FNYEAQ. V lost 4 bases, J lost 6 bases, and 12 bases lay in between.

J is TRBJ1-1 and V is TRBV4-1; the D gene is possibly TRBD1 (6 bases). Germline-derived CDR1 and CDR2 are MGHRA and YSYEKL. Trimming pared 3 bases from V and 3 bases from J, leaving 11 bases between. The CDR3 length is 14 residues. The CDR3 here is CASSQGAYDTEAFF. For the CDR3, the DNA is TGCGCCAGCAGCCAGGGGGCGTATGACACTGAAGCTTTCTTT.

This chain joins TRBV21-1 and TRBJ1-5; the listed D gene, TRBD1, was not tested against the DNA. TRBV21-1 is a recognized pseudogene. CDR3 size: 15 residues. The CDR3 region is CASSARIYSNQPQHF. DNA for the CDR3: TGTGCCAGCAGCGCCAGGATCTATAGCAATCAGCCCCAGCATTTT.

This chain connects TRBV4-1 to TRBJ2-4; TRBD2 agrees at 7 bases. Germline assignment: CDR1 MGHRA and CDR2 YSYEKL. The CDR3 contains 17 residues. J lost 6 bases, V lost 0 bases, and 11 bases had no gene match. CDR3 protein: CASSQDLITSVTNIQYF. CDR3 DNA sequence: TGCGCCAGCAGCCAAGATCTAATTACTAGCGTGACAAACATTCAGTACTTC.

The rearrangement links TRBV29-1 to TRBJ2-5; 11 nucleotides agree with TRBD2. The length of the CDR3 is 14 residues. The V and J ends lost 0 bases and 5 bases, in that order; junction bases with no gene match: 2. The V gene's germline CDR1 is SQVTM and CDR2 ANQGSEA. The CDR3 bases are TGCAGCGTTGAAGATACTAGCGGGAGTGAGACCCAGTACTTC. Its protein product is CSVEDTSGSETQYF.

The chain employs TRBV5-6 and TRBJ1-3, with no clear D. V shed 2 bases and J shed 8 bases, with 14 bases lying between them. Looked up from germline, CDR1 is SGHDT and CDR2 is YYEEEE. This CDR3 spans 14 amino acids. The CDR3 loop reads CASSFGGMEDTIYF. The CDR3 nucleotides read TGTGCCAGCAGCTTCGGCGGCATGGAGGACACCATATATTTT. Full variable domain (missing parts from reference TRBV5-6 and TRBJ1-3): DAGVTQSPTHLIKTRGQQVTLRCSPKSGHDTVSWYQQALGQGPQFIFQYYEEEERQRGNFPDRFSGHQFPNYSSELNVNALLLGDSALYLCASSFGGMEDTIYFGEGSWLTVV.

The genes are TRBV4-3 and TRBJ2-1; 15 positions agree with TRBD2. V trimming: 3 bases; J trimming: 4 bases; junction bases outside the gene matches: 13. This CDR3 is 20 amino acids long. Germline V gives CDR1 LGHNA, CDR2 YSLEER. The CDR3 coding sequence is TGCGCCAGCAGCCATGTAATCCTTCGGACTAGCGGGAGGGGATACAATGAGCAGTTCTTC. It encodes CASSHVILRTSGRGYNEQFF.